Presented here are 16 T cell receptor beta chains from one specimen sequenced in a study. TCRdb redid the calling of the RT-PCR reads with MiXCR, one entry per CDR3 protein. The data show 650,000 to 800,000 distinct CDR3 sequences, 13% to 15% seen once. Sequencing input: memory CD4+ T cells from blood. The receptor set was obtained from a female donor in good health, serving as a healthy control.

This clonotype was seen a few times. This chain connects TRBV20-1 to TRBJ2-5, with D perhaps matching TRBD1 (7 bases). The V and J ends lost 6 bases and 5 bases respectively, with 16 bases between them. Germline values: CDR1 DFQATT, CDR2 SNEGSKA (reference sequence). CDR3 size: 13 residues. CDR3 protein: CSAGGGADETQYF. The DNA of the CDR3 is TGCAGTGCCGGAGGGGGCGCCGACGAGACCCAGTACTTC.

V gene TRBV6-2 or TRBV6-3 combines with J gene TRBJ1-3, with D perhaps TRBD1 (5 bases). Germline V gene lookup returns CDR1 MNHEY and CDR2 SVGEGT. Trimming took 6 bases from V and 0 from J, leaving 12 bases between them. This CDR3 comprises 15 residues. The CDR3 DNA sequence: TGTGCCAGCAGGGGTTGGACACCCTCTGGAAACACCATATATTTT. Its translation: CASRGWTPSGNTIYF.

This clonotype was picked up a small number of times. The V gene is TRBV12-5, the J gene TRBJ2-1, with a tentative D call TRBD2 (5 bases). CDR3 length: 14 residues. The germline CDR1 and CDR2 sequences are LGHNT and FRNRAP. V was clipped by 5 bases and J by 3 bases, with 11 bases between them. CDR3 sequence reads: CASGPGEHYNEQFF. CDR3 coding DNA: TGTGCTAGTGGTCCCGGGGAGCACTACAATGAGCAGTTCTTC.

The chain links TRBV9 to TRBJ2-2, with TRBD2 matching 9 bases. This CDR3 has 15 residues. Looked up from germline, CDR1 is SGDLS and CDR2 is YYNGEE. The trim removed 4 bases at V and 5 bases at J, leaving 6 bases unmatched. The CDR3 loop is CASSLSGSGTGELFF. As DNA, the CDR3 is TGTGCCAGCAGCCTTAGCGGGAGCGGTACCGGGGAGCTGTTTTTT.

As to this clonotype: This may come from a read error, since a much larger clone is one base off. The chain is built from TRBV6-5 and TRBJ2-2; 8 bases are a match to TRBD1. There are 17 residues in the CDR3. From germline, CDR1 is MNHEY and CDR2 SVGAGI. The CDR3 spells CASSKPRDRTNNGELFF. The DNA of the CDR3 is TGTGCCAGCAGCAAACCACGGGACAGGACGAACAACGGGGAGCTGTTTTTT.

This clonotype appeared a few times. The chain recombines TRBV5-1 with TRBJ2-2, with 7 bases matching TRBD2. This CDR3 has 16 residues. Germline V CDR1 and CDR2: SGHRS, YFSETQ. V gave up 5 bases and J gave up 4 bases; unmatched junction bases: 11. The CDR3 DNA is TGCGCCAGCAGGCCGGCGGGAGCGGGCCTCACCGGGGAGCTGTTTTTT. This encodes CASRPAGAGLTGELFF.

The CDR3 nucleotides are TGTGCCAGCAGCCAGAGCGGGATCTACAATGAGCAGTTCTTC. It codes for CASSQSGIYNEQFF. The J gene is TRBJ2-1, the V gene TRBV6-2 or TRBV6-3, with 7 positions matching TRBD2. The CDR3 has 14 amino acids. The J segment lost 3 bases and the V segment lost 6 bases, leaving 5 bases of the junction unmatched. Germline V lookup: CDR1 MNHEY, CDR2 SVGEGT.

This clonotype occurred many times. The V gene is TRBV20-1, the J gene TRBJ1-3, with no clear D. Per germline, CDR1 DFQATT and CDR2 SNEGSKA (reference sequence). The CDR3 covers 15 residues. Deletions cut 3 bases from V and 0 bases from J, with 12 bases between. CDR3 sequence (DNA): TGCAGTGCTAGCGGCCCCCCCCTCTCTGGAAACACCATATATTTT. It encodes CSASGPPLSGNTIYF.

This clonotype was found many times. The gene calls are TRBV6-1 and TRBJ1-2, with D uncertain. Germline CDR1 and CDR2: MNHNS and SASEGT. Trimming pared 7 bases from V and 4 bases from J, leaving 7 bases between. The CDR3 length is 11 residues. CDR3 amino acids: CASTSIYGYTF. CDR3 in DNA: TGTGCCAGCACCTCAATCTATGGCTACACCTTC.

The chain links TRBV20-1 to TRBJ2-3; D may be TRBD1 or TRBD2 (5 bases each). Germline-derived CDR1 and CDR2 are DFQATT and SNEGSKA (reference sequence). The CDR3 length is 16 residues. The ends were cut back, 0 bases at V and 11 bases at J, with 24 bases in the middle. In DNA form, the CDR3 reads TGCAGTGCTAGAGACCTATCGGGGCAGTTCTACAATGAGCAGTATTTT. Translating gives CSARDLSGQFYNEQYF.

The V gene is TRBV6-5, the J gene TRBJ1-5; weak D call: TRBD1 (6 bases). V lost 5 bases to trimming and J lost 1 base, with 15 bases between them. The CDR3 is 16 residues long. Germline CDR1 reads MNHEY; CDR2 reads SVGAGI. CDR3 amino acids: CASSPWGAGSNQPQHF. The CDR3 DNA is TGTGCCAGCAGTCCATGGGGGGCTGGAAGCAATCAGCCCCAGCATTTT.

This clonotype was counted ten times or more. The V and J genes are TRBV7-2 and TRBJ1-5; D unresolved. Trimming shortened V by 5 bases and J by 4 bases, and 9 bases separated the two germline ends. Germline V gene sequence: CDR1 SGHTA, CDR2 FQGNSA. The CDR3 loop spans 13 amino acids. The DNA for the CDR3 is TGTGCCAGCAGCCGACAAGGAAATCAGCCCCAGCATTTT. As protein: CASSRQGNQPQHF.

At least ten counts were recorded for this clonotype. The chain joins TRBV5-1 to TRBJ2-5; maybe TRBD2 (5 bases). Trimming took off 0 bases at V and 1 base at J, with 7 bases between the two ends. Germline V lookup: CDR1 SGHRS, CDR2 YFSETQ. The CDR3 spans 14 residues. The CDR3 reads CASSLDAGQETQYF. CDR3 coding DNA: TGCGCCAGCAGCTTGGATGCGGGCCAAGAGACCCAGTACTTC. The whole variable domain, remainder taken from reference TRBV5-1 and TRBJ2-5, is KAGVTQTPRYLIKTRGQQVTLSCSPISGHRSVSWYQQTPGQGLQFLFEYFSETQRNKGNFPGRFSGRQFSNSRSEMNVSTLELGDSALYLCASSLDAGQETQYFGPGTRLLVL.

The chain has TRBV6-1 and TRBJ2-1, with TRBD2 matching 12 bases. This CDR3 has 15 residues. The V and J ends lost 6 bases and 6 bases, in that order; junction bases with no gene match: 6. CDR1 and CDR2 (germline): MNHNS, SASEGT. CDR3 sequence reads: CASRLLAGGFNEQFF. In DNA, the CDR3 is TGTGCCAGCAGACTGCTAGCGGGGGGGTTCAATGAGCAGTTCTTC.

This clonotype was counted between two and nine times. The chain employs TRBV3-1 and TRBJ2-4; 9 nucleotides match TRBD2. The CDR3 sequence is 14 residues long. V gave up 1 base and J gave up 7 bases; unmatched junction bases: 2. Germline-derived CDR1 and CDR2 are LGHDT and YNNKEL (reference sequence). CDR3 residues: CASSQGGLANIQYF. Here the CDR3 DNA reads TGTGCCAGCAGCCAAGGCGGACTAGCGAACATTCAGTACTTC.

This clonotype was picked up a small number of times. The chain is built from TRBV20-1 and TRBJ1-1; the D is unclear. Trimming cost V 6 bases and J 6 bases, with 17 bases left between them. The CDR3 runs 13 residues. Germline loops: CDR1 DFQATT, CDR2 SNEGSKA (reference sequence). Here the CDR3 DNA reads TGCAGTGCCGAAGACTACACCGTCGCTGAAGCTTTCTTT. This translates into CSAEDYTVAEAFF.